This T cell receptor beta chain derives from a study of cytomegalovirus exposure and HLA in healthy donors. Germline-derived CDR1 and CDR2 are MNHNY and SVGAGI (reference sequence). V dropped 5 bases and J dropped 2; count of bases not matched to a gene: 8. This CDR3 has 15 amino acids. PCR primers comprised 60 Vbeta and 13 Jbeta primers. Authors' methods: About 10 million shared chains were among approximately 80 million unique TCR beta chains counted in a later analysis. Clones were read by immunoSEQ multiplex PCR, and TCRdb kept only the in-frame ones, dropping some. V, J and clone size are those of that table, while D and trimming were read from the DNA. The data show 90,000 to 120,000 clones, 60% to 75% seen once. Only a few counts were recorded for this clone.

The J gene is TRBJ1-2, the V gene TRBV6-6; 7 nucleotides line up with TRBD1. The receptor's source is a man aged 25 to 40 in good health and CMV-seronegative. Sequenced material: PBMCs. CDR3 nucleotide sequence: TGTGCCAGCAGTAACCGACAGGGAATAAACTATGGCTACACCTTC. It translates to CASSNRQGINYGYTF.